The clone carrying this TCR beta chain was observed many times. Its target is not known. The data belong to a study of identical twins. Template switching supplied a universal primer site; unique molecular identifiers were carried on the cDNA. TCRdb passed the 5' RACE reads through MiXCR, listing each CDR3 protein once. Of fewer than 550,000 distinct CDR3 sequences listed, 13% to 15% are singletons. Study results and caveats: Potential partial confounding of zero-insertion analyses by invariant MAIT and iNKT cells was noted.

With 2 bases removed from V and 3 bases from J, the gap between germline ends came to 17 bases. This CDR3 has 15 amino acids. Per germline, CDR1 DFQATT and CDR2 SNEGSKA (reference sequence). The data also belong to a second study, concerning yellow fever vaccine responses in identical twins.

The chain has TRBV20-1 and TRBJ2-7, with TRBD2 as a possible D gene (7 bases). This clonotype was obtained from a woman between 18 and 29 years old in good health. Sequenced sample: CD4+ T cells sorted from blood. CDR3 in DNA: TGCAGTGCTAGACCCCTGGGAGGGGGGAACTACGAGCAGTACTTC. Encoded protein: CSARPLGGGNYEQYF.